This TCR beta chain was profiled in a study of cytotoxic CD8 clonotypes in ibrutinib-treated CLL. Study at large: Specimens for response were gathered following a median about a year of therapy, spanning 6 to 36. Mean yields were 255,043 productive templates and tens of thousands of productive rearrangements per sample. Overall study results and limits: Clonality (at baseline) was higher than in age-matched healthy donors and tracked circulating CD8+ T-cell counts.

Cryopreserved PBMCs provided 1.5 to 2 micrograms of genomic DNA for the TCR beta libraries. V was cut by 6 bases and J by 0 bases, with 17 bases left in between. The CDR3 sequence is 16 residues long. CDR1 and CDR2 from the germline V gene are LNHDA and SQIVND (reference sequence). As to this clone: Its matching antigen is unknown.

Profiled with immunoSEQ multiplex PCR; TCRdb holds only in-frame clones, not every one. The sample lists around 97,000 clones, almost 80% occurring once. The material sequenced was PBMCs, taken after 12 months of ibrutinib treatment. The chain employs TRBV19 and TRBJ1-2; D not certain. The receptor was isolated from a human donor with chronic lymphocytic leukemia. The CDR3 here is CASRAIAGNSNYGYTF. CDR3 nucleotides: TGTGCCAGTAGGGCGATCGCGGGGAATTCTAACTATGGCTACACCTTC.